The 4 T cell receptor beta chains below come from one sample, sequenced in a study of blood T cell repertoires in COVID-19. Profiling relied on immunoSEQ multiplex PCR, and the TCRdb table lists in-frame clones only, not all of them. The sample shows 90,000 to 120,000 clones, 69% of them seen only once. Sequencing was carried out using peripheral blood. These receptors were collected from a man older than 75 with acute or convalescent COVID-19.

The CDR3 loop reads CASSVKPMTGELFF. The CDR3 DNA follows: TGTGCCAGCAGCGTAAAGCCCATGACCGGGGAGCTGTTTTTT. The chain has TRBV9 and TRBJ2-2; the D is unclear. The CDR3 has 14 residues. Germline assignment: CDR1 SGDLS and CDR2 YYNGEE. Trimming stripped 1 base from V and 5 bases from J, with 9 bases between. Based on the CDR3 plus reference TRBV9 and TRBJ2-2, the full variable domain is DSGVTQTPKHLITATGQRVTLRCSPRSGDLSVYWYQQSLDQGLQFLIQYYNGEERAKGNILERFSAQQFPDLHSELNLSSLELGDSALYFCASSVKPMTGELFFGEGSRLTVL.

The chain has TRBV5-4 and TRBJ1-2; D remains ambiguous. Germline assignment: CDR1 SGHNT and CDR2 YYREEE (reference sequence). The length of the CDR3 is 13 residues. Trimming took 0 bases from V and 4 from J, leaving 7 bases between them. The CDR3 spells CASSLGRPYGYTF. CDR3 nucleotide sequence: TGTGCCAGCAGCTTGGGGAGGCCCTATGGCTACACCTTC.

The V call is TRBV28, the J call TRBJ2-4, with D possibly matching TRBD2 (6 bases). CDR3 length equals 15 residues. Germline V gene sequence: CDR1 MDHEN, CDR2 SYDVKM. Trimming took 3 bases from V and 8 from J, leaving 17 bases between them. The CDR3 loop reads CASSFDSGRLYIQYF. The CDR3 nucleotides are TGTGCCAGCAGTTTCGACAGTGGGAGGTTGTACATTCAGTACTTC. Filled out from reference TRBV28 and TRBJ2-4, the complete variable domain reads DVKVTQSSRYLVKRTGEKVFLECVQDMDHENMFWYRQDPGLGLRLIYFSYDVKMKEKGDIPEGYSVSREKKERFSLILESASTNQTSMYLCASSFDSGRLYIQYFGAGTRLSVL.

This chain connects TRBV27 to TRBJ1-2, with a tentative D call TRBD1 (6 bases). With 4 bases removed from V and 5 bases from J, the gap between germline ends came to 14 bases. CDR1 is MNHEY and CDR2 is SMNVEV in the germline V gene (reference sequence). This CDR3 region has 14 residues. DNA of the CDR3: TGTGCCAGCAGTTCCACCGGGACAATTTATGGCTACACCTTC. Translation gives CASSSTGTIYGYTF.